A single T cell receptor (beta chain) is shown here with its context. Its target is not known. The sample comes from a study of cytomegalovirus exposure and HLA in healthy donors. Study-wide results and caveats: Earlier analysis looked at TCR beta V segments, and most were productive about 87% or about 30% of the time. Cytomegalovirus status was reportedly diagnosed by the classifier with high specificity and sensitivity. In a later analysis, an Asian-associated ancestry cluster reportedly showed fewer N-insertions than the roughly 710-donor mean. 150 to 200 TCR beta chains were listed as cytomegalovirus-associated.

V shed 5 bases and J shed 5 bases, with 12 bases lying between them. Looked up from germline, CDR1 is SEHNR and CDR2 is FQNEAQ (reference sequence). This CDR3 contains 13 residues. Use of 60 Vbeta and 13 Jbeta primers characterized the PCR. Libraries were prepared by immunoSEQ multiplex PCR; TCRdb keeps only in-frame clonotypes and omits some of them. Of 150,000 to 200,000 clones listed, about three quarters were seen once; the top ten hold 0.9% to 1.2%. Sequenced: PBMCs. The sequence was collected from a woman in her forties in good health and CMV-seronegative. The chain has TRBV7-9 and TRBJ1-2, with D possibly TRBD1 on 6 matching bases. CDR3 in DNA: TGTGCCAGCAGCCCCCGGACAGCTTATGGCTACACCTTC. It translates to CASSPRTAYGYTF. The full variable domain, completed using reference TRBV7-9 and TRBJ1-2, is DTGVSQNPRHKITKRGQNVTFRCDPISEHNRLYWYRQTLGQGPEFLTYFQNEAQLEKSRLLSDRFSAERPKGSFSTLEIQRTEQGDSAMYLCASSPRTAYGYTFGSGTRLTVV.